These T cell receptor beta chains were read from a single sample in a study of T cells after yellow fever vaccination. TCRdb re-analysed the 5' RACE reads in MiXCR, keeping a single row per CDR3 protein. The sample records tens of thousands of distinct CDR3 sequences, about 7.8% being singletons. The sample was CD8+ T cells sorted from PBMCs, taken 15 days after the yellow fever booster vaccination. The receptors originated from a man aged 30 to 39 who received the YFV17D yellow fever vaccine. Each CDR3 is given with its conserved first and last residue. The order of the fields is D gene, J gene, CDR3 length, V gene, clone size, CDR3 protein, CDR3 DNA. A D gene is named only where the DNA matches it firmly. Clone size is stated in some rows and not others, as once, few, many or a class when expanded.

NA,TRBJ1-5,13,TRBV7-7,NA,CASSASLGQPQHF,TGTGCTAGCAGCGCAAGCCTCGGCCAGCCCCAGCATTTT
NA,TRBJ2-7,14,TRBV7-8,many,CASSLARLEEEQYF,TGTGCCAGCAGCTTAGCTCGCCTTGAGGAGGAGCAGTACTTC
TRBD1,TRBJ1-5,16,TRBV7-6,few,CASSLGPRGLVQPQHF,TGTGCCAGCAGCTTAGGCCCCAGGGGGTTGGTTCAGCCCCAGCATTTT
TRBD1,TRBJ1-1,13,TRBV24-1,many,CATSVKGATEAFF,TGTGCCACCAGTGTAAAGGGGGCTACTGAAGCTTTCTTT
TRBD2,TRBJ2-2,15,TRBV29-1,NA,CSVVGGRADTGELFF,TGCAGCGTTGTGGGCGGGAGGGCCGACACCGGGGAGCTGTTTTTT
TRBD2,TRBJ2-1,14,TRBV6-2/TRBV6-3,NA,CASRRGGMENEQFF,TGTGCCAGCCGTCGGGGGGGAATGGAGAATGAGCAGTTCTTC
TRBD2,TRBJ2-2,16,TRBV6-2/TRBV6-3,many,CASIDPGGLGTGELFF,TGTGCCAGCATCGACCCGGGAGGGCTTGGCACCGGGGAGCTGTTTTTT
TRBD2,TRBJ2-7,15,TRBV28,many,CASREREGLSYEQYF,TGTGCCAGCAGGGAGCGGGAGGGCCTTTCCTACGAGCAGTACTTC
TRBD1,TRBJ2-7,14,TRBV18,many,CASSLDGTAYEQYF,TGTGCCAGCTCACTAGACGGGACAGCCTACGAGCAGTACTTC
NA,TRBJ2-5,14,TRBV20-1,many,CSARDLRVEETQYF,TGCAGTGCTAGAGATCTTAGGGTAGAAGAGACCCAGTACTTC
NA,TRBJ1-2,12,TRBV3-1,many,CASSLQGSGYTF,TGTGCCAGCAGCCTCCAGGGTTCTGGCTACACCTTC
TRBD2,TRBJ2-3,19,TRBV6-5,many,CASSYFPGLAGGVGDTQYF,TGTGCCAGCAGTTACTTCCCGGGACTAGCGGGAGGGGTTGGGGATACGCAGTATTTT
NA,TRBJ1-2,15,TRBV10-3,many,CAISESVGSNYGYTF,TGTGCCATCAGTGAGTCGGTAGGATCTAACTATGGCTACACCTTC
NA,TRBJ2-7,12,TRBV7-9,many,CASGRYSYEQYF,TGTGCCAGCGGGAGGTACTCCTACGAGCAGTACTTC
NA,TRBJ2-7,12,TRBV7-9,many,CASSLSGFEQYF,TGTGCCAGCAGCTTATCAGGGTTCGAGCAGTACTTC
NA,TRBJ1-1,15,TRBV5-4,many,CASIPSGKGYTEAFF,TGTGCCAGCATTCCATCCGGGAAAGGATACACTGAAGCTTTCTTT
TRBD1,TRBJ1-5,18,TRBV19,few,CASSRGSGTGVGNQPQHF,TGTGCCAGTAGTAGAGGTTCCGGGACAGGGGTCGGGAATCAGCCCCAGCATTTT
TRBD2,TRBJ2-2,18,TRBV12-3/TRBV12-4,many,CASIPREGLAGVTGELFF,TGTGCCAGCATCCCTCGGGAGGGACTAGCGGGAGTCACCGGGGAGCTGTTTTTT
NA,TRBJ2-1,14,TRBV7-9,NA,CASSSGSSPDEQFF,TGTGCCAGCAGCTCCGGGTCTTCACCGGATGAGCAGTTCTTC
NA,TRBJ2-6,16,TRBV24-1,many,CATSDPQEAGANVLTF,TGTGCCACCAGTGACCCACAGGAGGCTGGGGCCAACGTCCTGACTTTC
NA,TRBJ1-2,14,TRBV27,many,CASSFGGGTNGYTF,TGTGCCAGCAGTTTCGGGGGAGGTACGAATGGCTACACCTTC
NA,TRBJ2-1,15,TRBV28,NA,CATTYGFGLGNEQFF,TGTGCCACCACTTATGGCTTCGGGTTGGGCAATGAGCAGTTCTTC
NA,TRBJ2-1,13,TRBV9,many,CASSVAGVDEQFF,TGTGCCAGCAGCGTAGCAGGGGTCGATGAGCAGTTCTTC
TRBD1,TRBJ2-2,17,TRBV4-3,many,CASSQWGGQENTGELFF,TGCGCCAGCAGCCAGTGGGGTGGACAGGAGAACACCGGGGAGCTGTTTTTT
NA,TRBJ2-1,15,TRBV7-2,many,CASSLLAGTLNEQFF,TGTGCCAGCAGCTTACTAGCAGGGACGCTCAATGAGCAGTTCTTC